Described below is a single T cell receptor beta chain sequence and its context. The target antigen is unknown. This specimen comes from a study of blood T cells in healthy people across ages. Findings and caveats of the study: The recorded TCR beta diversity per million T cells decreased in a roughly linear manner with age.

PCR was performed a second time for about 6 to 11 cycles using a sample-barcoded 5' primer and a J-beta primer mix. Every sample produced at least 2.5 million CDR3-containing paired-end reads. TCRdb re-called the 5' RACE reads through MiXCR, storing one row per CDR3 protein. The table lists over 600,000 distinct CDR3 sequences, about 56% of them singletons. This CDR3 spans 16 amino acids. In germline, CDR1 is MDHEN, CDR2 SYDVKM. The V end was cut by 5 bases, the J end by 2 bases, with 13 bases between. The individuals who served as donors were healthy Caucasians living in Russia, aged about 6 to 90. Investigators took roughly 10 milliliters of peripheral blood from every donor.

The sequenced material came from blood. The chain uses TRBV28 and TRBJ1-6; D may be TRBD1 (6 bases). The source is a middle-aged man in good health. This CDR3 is CASSSTHRAYNSPLHF. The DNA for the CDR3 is TGTGCCAGCAGTAGCACCCACAGGGCCTATAATTCACCCCTCCACTTT.